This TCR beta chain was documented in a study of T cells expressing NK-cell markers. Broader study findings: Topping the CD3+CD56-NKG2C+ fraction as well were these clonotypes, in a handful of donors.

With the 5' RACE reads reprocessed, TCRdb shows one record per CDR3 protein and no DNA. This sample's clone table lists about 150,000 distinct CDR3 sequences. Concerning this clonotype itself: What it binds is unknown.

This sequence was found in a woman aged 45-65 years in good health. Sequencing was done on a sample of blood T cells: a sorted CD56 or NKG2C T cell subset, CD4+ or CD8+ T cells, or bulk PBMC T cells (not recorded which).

The CDR3 here is CASSQGGTGSTEAFF. The chain links TRBV3-1 to TRBJ1-1; TCRdb designates TRBD1, a call that cannot be tested without DNA. There are 15 residues in the CDR3. Germline V gene data show CDR1 as LGHDT and CDR2 as YNNKEL (reference sequence).